One T cell receptor (beta chain) is described in this entry. This sample is drawn from a study of blood T cell repertoires in COVID-19. The length of the CDR3 is 14 residues. Germline CDR1 is SEHNR and CDR2 is FQNEAQ (reference sequence). V was shortened by 0 bases and J by 4 bases, with 7 bases between the two germline ends. Sequenced by immunoSEQ multiplex PCR; TCRdb stores in-frame clones only, minus some. Of about 400,000 clones detected, 88% appear once; the ten largest clones hold around 2%. The sequencing sample was made of PBMCs or T cells enriched from blood (not recorded which). This TCR came from a woman in her thirties or forties with acute COVID-19. The J gene is TRBJ1-3, the V gene TRBV7-9, with a weak D call TRBD1 (5 bases). Written as DNA, the CDR3 is TGTGCCAGCAGCTTAGCGTACAGGGGAAACACCATATATTTT. It yields the protein CASSLAYRGNTIYF.